This T cell receptor (beta chain) was captured in a study of OX40 agonist ivuxolimab in advanced cancers. In germline, CDR1 is MNHNS, CDR2 SASEGT. This CDR3 spans 15 amino acids. Data came from immunoSEQ multiplex PCR; TCRdb stores just in-frame clones and leaves some out. The sample lists 42,000 or so clones, around 89% occurring once. Remarks on this clone: Relative to the germline gene, one junction end is altered; a read error may explain this.

Sample: CD4+ or CD8+ T cells sorted from blood, taken in a trial of the OX40 agonist ivuxolimab. The genes are TRBV6-1 and TRBJ1-1; the match to TRBD1 covers 7 bases. The sequence came from an adult with an advanced solid tumor such as melanoma, head and neck, liver or kidney cancer. The CDR3 DNA reads as TGTGCCAGCAGAGAAGCTGGAGGGGGCTTCACTGAAGCTTTCTTT. This gives the protein CASREAGGGFTEAFF.